This record concerns one TCR beta chain sequence. In the original analysis: Reference gene primer amplification in the assay estimated nucleated cell counts. Sequenced by immunoSEQ multiplex PCR; TCRdb stores in-frame clones only, minus some. V and J calls and clone size come straight from that table; D and trimming were deduced from the DNA. The repertoire holds 120,000 or so clones, with 82% as singletons. These data are taken from a study of blood T cell repertoires in COVID-19. Background on the study: Acute-phase and convalescent COVID-19 samples originated in the United States, Italy and Spain.

This TCR came from a woman aged 60 to 75 with acute or convalescent COVID-19. Sequencing was performed on peripheral blood.

The CDR3 sequence is CASSQDGQSDTQYF. CDR3 DNA sequence: TGCGCCAGCAGCCAAGATGGGCAATCAGATACGCAGTATTTT. The V gene is TRBV4-1, the J gene TRBJ2-3; D is undetermined. The CDR3 is 14 amino acids. Germline CDR1 is MGHRA and CDR2 is YSYEKL. The V gene lost 0 bases and the J gene lost 4 bases, with 8 bases spanning the gap.